The following is a T cell receptor (beta chain) sequence with its context. Its specificity is unknown. This CDR3 comprises 14 residues. V shed 0 bases and J 8 bases; nucleotides not matched to a gene: 6. Per the germline V gene, CDR1 is MGHRA and CDR2 is YSYEKL. Assays covered roughly 9.8 x 10^4 TCR templates per sample. Sequencing was performed with immunoSEQ multiplex PCR; in TCRdb, only in-frame clones are kept and a portion is missing. The sample has about 48,000 clones; about 90% are singletons. These data are taken from a study of siplizumab effects on memory and regulatory T cells. Overall study findings and caveats: The alloreactive clones that mapped to unstimulated subsets made up only a minor fraction.

The TCR comes from a human donor in good health. The specimen sequenced was naive CD8+ T cells sorted from blood. V is TRBV4-1 and J is TRBJ2-5; TRBD2 matches at 7 bases. CDR3 residues: CASSQDQGEGTQYF. DNA of the CDR3: TGCGCCAGCAGCCAAGATCAAGGGGAGGGAACCCAGTACTTC.